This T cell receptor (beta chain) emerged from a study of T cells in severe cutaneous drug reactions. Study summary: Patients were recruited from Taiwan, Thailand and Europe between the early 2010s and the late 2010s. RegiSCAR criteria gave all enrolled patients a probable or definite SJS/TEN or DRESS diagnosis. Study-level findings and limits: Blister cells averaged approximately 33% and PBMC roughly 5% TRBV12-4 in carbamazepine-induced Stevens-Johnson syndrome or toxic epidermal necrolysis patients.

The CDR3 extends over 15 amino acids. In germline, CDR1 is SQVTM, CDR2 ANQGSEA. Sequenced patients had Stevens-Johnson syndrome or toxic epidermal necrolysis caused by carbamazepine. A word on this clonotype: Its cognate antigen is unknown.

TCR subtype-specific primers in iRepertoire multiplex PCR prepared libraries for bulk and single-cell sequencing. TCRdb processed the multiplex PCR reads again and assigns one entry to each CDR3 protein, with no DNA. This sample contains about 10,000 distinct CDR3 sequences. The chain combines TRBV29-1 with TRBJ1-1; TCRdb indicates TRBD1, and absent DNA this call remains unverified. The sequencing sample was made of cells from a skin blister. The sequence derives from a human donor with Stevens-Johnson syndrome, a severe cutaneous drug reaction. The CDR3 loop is CSVAGGGDLVTEAFF.